This TCR beta chain stems from a study of human T cells and chemical hapten exposure. Study context: Throughout the roughly 22-week study, diphenylcyclopropenone was applied weekly to the patients' scalps. Study-wide findings and caveats: Expanded TCRs clustered into significantly more large CDR3 similarity groups than controls, the analysis revealed. Sensitization with DPC brought no change to TCRs above 1 in 1000 in frequency.

About this clonotype itself: Its antigen remains unidentified.

Unique molecular identifiers were attached to individual cDNA molecules within the library. From the reads, TCRdb called clonotypes with MiXCR, one entry per CDR3 protein. Of some 4,900 distinct CDR3 sequences in the sample, roughly 53% were seen once. The CDR3 totals 15 residues. V lost 2 bases, J lost 5 bases, and 15 bases lay in between. The germline V gene has CDR1 LGHNA and CDR2 YSLEER. Treatment described: therapeutic diphenylcyclopropenone sensitization with weekly scalp DPC. Source: whole blood, taken before DPC sensitization or 2, 6, or about 24 weeks after (not recorded which). The origin of this receptor is an adult with alopecia areata. Some clones in this sample may be carry-over from other donors' samples. This table probably holds off-target reads from a library built for another chain. V and J are TRBV4-3 and TRBJ2-5; tentatively, D is TRBD1 (7 bases). The CDR3: CASSQNRGGGETQYF. CDR3 sequence (DNA): TGCGCCAGCAGCCAAAACAGGGGAGGAGGGGAGACCCAGTACTTC.